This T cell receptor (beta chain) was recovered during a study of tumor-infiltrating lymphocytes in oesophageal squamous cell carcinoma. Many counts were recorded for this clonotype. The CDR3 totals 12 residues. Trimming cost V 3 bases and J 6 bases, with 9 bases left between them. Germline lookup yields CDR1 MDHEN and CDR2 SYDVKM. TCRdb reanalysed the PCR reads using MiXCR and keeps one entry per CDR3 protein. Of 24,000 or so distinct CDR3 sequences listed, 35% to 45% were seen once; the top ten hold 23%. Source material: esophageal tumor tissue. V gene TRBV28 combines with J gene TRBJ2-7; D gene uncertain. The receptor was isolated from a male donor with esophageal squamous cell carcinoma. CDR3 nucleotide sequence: TGTGCCAGCAGTTTTGTGTTTCGCGAGCAGTACTTC. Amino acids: CASSFVFREQYF. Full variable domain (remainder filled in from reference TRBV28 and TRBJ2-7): DVKVTQSSRYLVKRTGEKVFLECVQDMDHENMFWYRQDPGLGLRLIYFSYDVKMKEKGDIPEGYSVSREKKERFSLILESASTNQTSMYLCASSFVFREQYFGPGTRLTVT.